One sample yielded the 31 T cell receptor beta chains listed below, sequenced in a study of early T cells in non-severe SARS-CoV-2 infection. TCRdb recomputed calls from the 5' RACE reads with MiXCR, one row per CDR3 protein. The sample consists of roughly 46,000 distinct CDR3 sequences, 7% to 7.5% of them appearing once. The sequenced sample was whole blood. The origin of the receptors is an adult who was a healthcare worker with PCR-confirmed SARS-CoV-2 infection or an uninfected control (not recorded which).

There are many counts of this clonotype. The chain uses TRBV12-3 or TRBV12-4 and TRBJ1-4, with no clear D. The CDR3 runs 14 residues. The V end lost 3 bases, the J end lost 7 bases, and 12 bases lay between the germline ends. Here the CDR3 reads CASSFGQDSEKLFF. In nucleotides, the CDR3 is TGTGCCAGCAGTTTTGGGCAGGACTCTGAAAAACTGTTTTTT.

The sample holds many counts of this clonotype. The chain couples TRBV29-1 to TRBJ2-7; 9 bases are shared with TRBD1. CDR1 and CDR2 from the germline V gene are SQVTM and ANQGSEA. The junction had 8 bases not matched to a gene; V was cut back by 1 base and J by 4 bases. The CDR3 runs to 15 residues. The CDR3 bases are TGCAGCGTTGAAGGGGGACAGGGCGAAGCTTACGAGCAGTACTTC. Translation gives CSVEGGQGEAYEQYF.

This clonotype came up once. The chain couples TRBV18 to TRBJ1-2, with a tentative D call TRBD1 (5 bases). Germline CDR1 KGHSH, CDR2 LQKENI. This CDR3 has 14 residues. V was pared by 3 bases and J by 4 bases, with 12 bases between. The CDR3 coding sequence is TGTGCCAGCTCACCTTCGGAGGGGTCCTATGGCTACACCTTC. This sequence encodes CASSPSEGSYGYTF.

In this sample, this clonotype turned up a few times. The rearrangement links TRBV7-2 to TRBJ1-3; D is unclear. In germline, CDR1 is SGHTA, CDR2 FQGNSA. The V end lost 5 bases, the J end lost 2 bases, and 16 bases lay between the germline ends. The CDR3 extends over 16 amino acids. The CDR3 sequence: CASSDNRGLAGNTIYF. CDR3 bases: TGTGCCAGCAGCGACAACAGAGGGCTCGCTGGAAACACCATATATTTT.

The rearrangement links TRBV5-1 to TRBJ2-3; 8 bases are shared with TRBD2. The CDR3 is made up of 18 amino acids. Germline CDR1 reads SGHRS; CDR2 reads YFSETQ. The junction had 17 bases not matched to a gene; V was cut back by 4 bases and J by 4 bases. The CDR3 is CASSLGTSGNFRADTQYF. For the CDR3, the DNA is TGCGCCAGCAGCCTGGGGACTAGTGGGAACTTCAGGGCAGATACGCAGTATTTT. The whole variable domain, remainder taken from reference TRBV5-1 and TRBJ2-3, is KAGVTQTPRYLIKTRGQQVTLSCSPISGHRSVSWYQQTPGQGLQFLFEYFSETQRNKGNFPGRFSGRQFSNSRSEMNVSTLELGDSALYLCASSLGTSGNFRADTQYFGPGTRLTVL.

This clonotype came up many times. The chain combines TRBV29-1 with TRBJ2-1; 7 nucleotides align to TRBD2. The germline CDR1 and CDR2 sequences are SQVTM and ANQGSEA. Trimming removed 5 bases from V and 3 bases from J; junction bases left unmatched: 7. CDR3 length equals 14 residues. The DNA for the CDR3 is TGCAGCGTTCCAGCGGGGAGCTACTACAATGAGCAGTTCTTC. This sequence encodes CSVPAGSYYNEQFF.

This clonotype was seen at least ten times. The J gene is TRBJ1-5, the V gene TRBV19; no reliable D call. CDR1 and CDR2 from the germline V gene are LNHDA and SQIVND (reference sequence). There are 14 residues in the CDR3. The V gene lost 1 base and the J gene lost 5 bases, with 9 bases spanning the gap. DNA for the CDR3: TGTGCCAGTAGTATAGGGACCGACTATCAGCCCCAGCATTTT. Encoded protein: CASSIGTDYQPQHF.

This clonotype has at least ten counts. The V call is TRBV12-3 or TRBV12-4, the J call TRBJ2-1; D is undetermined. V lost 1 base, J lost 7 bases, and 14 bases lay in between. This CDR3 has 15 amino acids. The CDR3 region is CASSLGSGYENEQFF. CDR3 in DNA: TGTGCCAGCAGTTTAGGCTCAGGTTATGAGAATGAGCAGTTCTTC.

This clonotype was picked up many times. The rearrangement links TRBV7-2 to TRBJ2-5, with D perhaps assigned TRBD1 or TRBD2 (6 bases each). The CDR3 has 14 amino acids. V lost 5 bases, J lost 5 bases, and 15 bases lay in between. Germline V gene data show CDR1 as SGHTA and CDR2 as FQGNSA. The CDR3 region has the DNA TGTGCCAGCAGCCTCTTCGTGGGGGGCGAGACCCAGTACTTC. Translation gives CASSLFVGGETQYF.

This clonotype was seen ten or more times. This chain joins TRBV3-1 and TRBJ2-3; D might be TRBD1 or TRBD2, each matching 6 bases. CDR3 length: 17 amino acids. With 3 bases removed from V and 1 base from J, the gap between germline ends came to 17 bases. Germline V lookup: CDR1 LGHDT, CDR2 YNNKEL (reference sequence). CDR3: CASSQRTAPGGTDTQYF. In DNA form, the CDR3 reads TGTGCCAGCAGCCAGAGGACAGCTCCGGGGGGCACAGATACGCAGTATTTT.

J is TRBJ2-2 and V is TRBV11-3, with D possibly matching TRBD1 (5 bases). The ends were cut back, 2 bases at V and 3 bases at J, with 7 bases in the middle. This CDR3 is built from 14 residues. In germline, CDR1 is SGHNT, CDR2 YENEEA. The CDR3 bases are TGTGCCAGCAGCTTAAAGGGGTACACCGGGGAGCTGTTTTTT. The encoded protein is CASSLKGYTGELFF.

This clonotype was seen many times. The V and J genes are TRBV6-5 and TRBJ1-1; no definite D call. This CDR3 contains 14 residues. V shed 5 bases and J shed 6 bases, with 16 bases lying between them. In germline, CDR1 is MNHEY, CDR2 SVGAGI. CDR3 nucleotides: TGTGCCAGCAGTAGCCTAATGCTAGCGTCTGAAGCTTTCTTT. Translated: CASSSLMLASEAFF.

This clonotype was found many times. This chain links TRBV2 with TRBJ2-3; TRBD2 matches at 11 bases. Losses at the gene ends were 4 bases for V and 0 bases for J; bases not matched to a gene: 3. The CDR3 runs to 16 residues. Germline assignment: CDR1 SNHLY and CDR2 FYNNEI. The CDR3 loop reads CASSGLAGSSTDTQYF. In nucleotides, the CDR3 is TGTGCCAGCAGTGGACTAGCGGGGTCTAGCACAGATACGCAGTATTTT. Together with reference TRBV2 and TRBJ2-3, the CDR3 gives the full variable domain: EPEVTQTPSHQVTQMGQEVILRCVPISNHLYFYWYRQILGQKVEFLVSFYNNEISEKSEIFDDQFSVERPDGSNFTLKIRSTKLEDSAMYFCASSGLAGSSTDTQYFGPGTRLTVL.

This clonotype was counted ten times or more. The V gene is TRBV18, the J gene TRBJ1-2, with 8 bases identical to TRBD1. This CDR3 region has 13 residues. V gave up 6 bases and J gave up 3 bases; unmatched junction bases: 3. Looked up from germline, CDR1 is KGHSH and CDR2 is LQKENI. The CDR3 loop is CASSPGQDYGYTF. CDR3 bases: TGTGCCAGCTCGCCGGGACAGGACTATGGCTACACCTTC.

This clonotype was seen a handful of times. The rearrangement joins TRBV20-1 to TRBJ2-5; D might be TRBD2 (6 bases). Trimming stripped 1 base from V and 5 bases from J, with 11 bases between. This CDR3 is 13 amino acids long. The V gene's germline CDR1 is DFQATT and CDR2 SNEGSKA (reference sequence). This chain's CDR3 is CSARAAGTETQYF. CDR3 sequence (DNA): TGCAGTGCTAGAGCGGCGGGGACGGAGACCCAGTACTTC.

The CDR3 reads CASRYRGTTYQETQYF. The CDR3 DNA sequence: TGTGCCAGCAGGTACAGGGGGACTACCTATCAAGAGACCCAGTACTTC. This sequence joins TRBV11-2 and TRBJ2-5; D might be TRBD1 (8 bases). Trimming cost V 6 bases and J 2 bases, with 19 bases left between them. The length of the CDR3 is 16 residues. The V gene's germline CDR1 is SGHAT and CDR2 FQNNGV. Supplemented by reference TRBV11-2 and TRBJ2-5, the full variable domain reads EAGVAQSPRYKIIEKRQSVAFWCNPISGHATLYWYQQILGQGPKLLIQFQNNGVVDDSQLPKDRFSAERLKGVDSTLKIQPAKLEDSAVYLCASRYRGTTYQETQYFGPGTRLLVL.

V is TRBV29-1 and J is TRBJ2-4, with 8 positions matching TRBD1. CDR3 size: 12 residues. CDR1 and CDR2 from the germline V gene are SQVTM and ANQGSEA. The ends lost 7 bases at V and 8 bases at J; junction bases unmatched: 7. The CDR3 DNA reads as TGCAGCGCCCTGACAGGGGCGGACATTCAGTACTTC. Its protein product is CSALTGADIQYF.

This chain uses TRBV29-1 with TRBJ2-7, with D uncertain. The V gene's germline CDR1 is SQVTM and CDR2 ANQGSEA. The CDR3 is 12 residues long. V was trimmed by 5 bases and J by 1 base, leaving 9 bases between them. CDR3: CSVFGSSYEQYF. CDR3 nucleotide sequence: TGCAGCGTTTTCGGATCTTCCTACGAGCAGTACTTC.

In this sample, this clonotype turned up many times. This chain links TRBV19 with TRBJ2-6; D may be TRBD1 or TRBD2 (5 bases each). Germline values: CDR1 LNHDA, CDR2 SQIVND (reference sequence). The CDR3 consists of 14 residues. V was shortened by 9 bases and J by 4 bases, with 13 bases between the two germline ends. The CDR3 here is CASTAGTGANVLTF. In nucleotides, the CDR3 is TGTGCCAGCACCGCAGGGACCGGGGCCAACGTCCTGACTTTC.

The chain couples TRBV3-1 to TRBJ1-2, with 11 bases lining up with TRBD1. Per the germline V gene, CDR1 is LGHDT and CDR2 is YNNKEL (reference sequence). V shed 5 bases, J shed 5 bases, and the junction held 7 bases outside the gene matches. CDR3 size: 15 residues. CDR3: CASSSGQGARYGYTF. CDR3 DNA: TGTGCCAGCAGCTCAGGACAGGGGGCGAGATATGGCTACACCTTC.

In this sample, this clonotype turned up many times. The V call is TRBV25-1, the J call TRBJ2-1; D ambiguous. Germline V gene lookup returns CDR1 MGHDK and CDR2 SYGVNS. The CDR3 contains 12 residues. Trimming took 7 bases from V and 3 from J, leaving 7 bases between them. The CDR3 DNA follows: TGTGCCAGCATAATCAGCTACAATGAGCAGTTCTTC. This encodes CASIISYNEQFF.

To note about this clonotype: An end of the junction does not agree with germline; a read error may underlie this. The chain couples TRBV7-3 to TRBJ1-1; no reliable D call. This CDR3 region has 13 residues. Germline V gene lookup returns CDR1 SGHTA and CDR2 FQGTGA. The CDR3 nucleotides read TGTGCCAACAGCCCGCACAAGGACACTGAAGCTTTCTTT. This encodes CANSPHKDTEAFF. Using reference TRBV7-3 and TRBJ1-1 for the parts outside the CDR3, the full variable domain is GAGVSQTPSNKVTEKGKYVELRCDPISGHTALYWYRQSLGQGPEFLIYFQGTGAADDSGLPNDRFFAVRPEGSVSTLKIQRTERGDSAVYLCANSPHKDTEAFFGQGTRLTVV.

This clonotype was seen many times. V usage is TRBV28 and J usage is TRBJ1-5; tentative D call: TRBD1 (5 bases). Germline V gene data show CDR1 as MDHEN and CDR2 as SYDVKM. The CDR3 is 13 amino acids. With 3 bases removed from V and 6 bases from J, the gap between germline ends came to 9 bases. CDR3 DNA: TGTGCCAGCAGTTTTATGGGGCGTCAGCCCCAGCATTTT. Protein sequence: CASSFMGRQPQHF.

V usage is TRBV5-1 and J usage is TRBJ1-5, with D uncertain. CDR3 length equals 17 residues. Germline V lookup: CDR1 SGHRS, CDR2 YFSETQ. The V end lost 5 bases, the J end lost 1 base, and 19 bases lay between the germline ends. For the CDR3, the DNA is TGCGCCAGCAGAACCGAAATGTCTCGGAGAAGCAATCAGCCCCAGCATTTT. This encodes CASRTEMSRRSNQPQHF.

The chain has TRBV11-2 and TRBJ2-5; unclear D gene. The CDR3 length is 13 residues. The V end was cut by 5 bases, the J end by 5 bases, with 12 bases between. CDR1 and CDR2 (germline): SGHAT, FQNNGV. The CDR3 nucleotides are TGTGCCAGCAGCAGAAGGGTAACCGAGACCCAGTACTTC. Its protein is CASSRRVTETQYF.

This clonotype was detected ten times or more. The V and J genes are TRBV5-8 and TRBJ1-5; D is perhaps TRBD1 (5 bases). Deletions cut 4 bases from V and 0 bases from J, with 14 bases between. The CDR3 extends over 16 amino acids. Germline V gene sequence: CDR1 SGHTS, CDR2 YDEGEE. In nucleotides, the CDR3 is TGTGCCAGCAGCACCCGACAGACTTATAGCAATCAGCCCCAGCATTTT. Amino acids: CASSTRQTYSNQPQHF. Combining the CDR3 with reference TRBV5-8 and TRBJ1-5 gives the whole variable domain EAGVTQSPTHLIKTRGQQATLRCSPISGHTSVYWYQQALGLGLQFLLWYDEGEERNRGNFPPRFSGRQFPNYSSELNVNALELEDSALYLCASSTRQTYSNQPQHFGDGTRLSIL.

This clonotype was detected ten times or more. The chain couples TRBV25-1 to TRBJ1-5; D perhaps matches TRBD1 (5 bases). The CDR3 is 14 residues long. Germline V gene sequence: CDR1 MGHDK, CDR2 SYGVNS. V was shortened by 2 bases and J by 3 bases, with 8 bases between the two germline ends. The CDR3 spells CASSEAGPNQPQHF. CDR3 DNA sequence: TGTGCCAGCAGTGAAGCAGGGCCCAATCAGCCCCAGCATTTT.

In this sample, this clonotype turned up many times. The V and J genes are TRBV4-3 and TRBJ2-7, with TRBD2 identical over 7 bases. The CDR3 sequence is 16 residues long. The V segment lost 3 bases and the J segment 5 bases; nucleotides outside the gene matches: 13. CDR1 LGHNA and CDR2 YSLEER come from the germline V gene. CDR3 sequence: CASSQGRGFRNDEQYF. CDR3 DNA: TGCGCCAGCAGCCAGGGGAGGGGATTTAGGAATGACGAGCAGTACTTC.

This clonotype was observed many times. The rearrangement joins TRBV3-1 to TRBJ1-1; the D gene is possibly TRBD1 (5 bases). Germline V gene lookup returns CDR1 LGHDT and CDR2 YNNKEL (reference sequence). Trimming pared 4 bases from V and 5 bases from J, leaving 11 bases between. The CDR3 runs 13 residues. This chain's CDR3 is CASSRVWGTEAFF. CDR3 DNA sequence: TGTGCCAGCAGCCGAGTCTGGGGGACTGAAGCTTTCTTT.

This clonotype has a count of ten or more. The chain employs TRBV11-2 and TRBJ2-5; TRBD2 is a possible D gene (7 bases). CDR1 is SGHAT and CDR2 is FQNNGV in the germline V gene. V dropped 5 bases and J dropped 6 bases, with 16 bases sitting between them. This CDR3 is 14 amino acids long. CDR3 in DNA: TGTGCCAGCAGCAACACACGGGGGGCCAAGACCCAGTACTTC. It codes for CASSNTRGAKTQYF.

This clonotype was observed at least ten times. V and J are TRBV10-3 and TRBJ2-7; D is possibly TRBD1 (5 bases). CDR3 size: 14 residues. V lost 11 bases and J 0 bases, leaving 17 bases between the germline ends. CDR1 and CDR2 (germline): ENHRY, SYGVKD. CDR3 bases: TGTGCCTCCAGCTGGGGCGGCAGCTCCTACGAGCAGTACTTC. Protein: CASSWGGSSYEQYF.